Listed below are T cell receptor beta chains from one sample, sequenced in a study of T cells in tuberculosis. Profiling relied on immunoSEQ multiplex PCR, and the TCRdb table lists in-frame clones only, not all of them. The repertoire holds roughly 44,000 clones, with nearly 95% as singletons. Sequencing was performed on PBMCs. Receptors originate from a donor aged 10-30 years with latent tuberculosis or without tuberculosis infection. The CDR3 runs from the conserved cysteine through the conserved F or W. Each record gives: clone size, J gene, V gene, D gene, CDR3 DNA, CDR3 protein. A D gene is named only where the DNA matches it firmly. Clone size is not always given. Where it is, it says once, few, many or a class for expanded clones.

>.|TRBJ1-1|TRBV29-1|.
TGCAGCGTTCACCGGGGGAACACTGAAGCTTTCTTT
CSVHRGNTEAFF
>.|TRBJ2-6|TRBV28|TRBD2
TGTGCCAGCAGTTTACAAGCGGGAGCAATCCTCTTTGGGGCCAACGTCCTGACTTTC
CASSLQAGAILFGANVLTF
>.|TRBJ2-1|TRBV7-2|.
TGTGCCAGCAGCTCGGGGACTGGGGCCAATGAGCAGTTCTTC
CASSSGTGANEQFF
>once|TRBJ2-1|TRBV27|.
TGTGCCAGCAGTCCCAATACGAAGGGGAATGAGCAGTTCTTC
CASSPNTKGNEQFF
>.|TRBJ2-3|TRBV9|TRBD1
TGTGCCAGCAGCTCCGGGACAGGGGCGGCAGATACGCAGTATTTT
CASSSGTGAADTQYF
>.|TRBJ1-2|TRBV30|TRBD1
TGTGCCTGGGGGGAACAGGGGTTAAGGCCTTATGGCTACACCTTC
CAWGEQGLRPYGYTF
>.|TRBJ2-7|TRBV9|.
TGTGCCAGCAGCGTAGGTAGCGCGACCTACGAGCAGTACTTC
CASSVGSATYEQYF
>.|TRBJ1-2|TRBV30|.
TGTGCCTGGAGTGGTCTATCTGGGGGCGTCGGCTATGGCTACACCTTC
CAWSGLSGGVGYGYTF
>.|TRBJ2-7|TRBV5-1|.
TGCGCCAGCAGCTTGGTACAGGGTGGCTACGAGCAGTACTTC
CASSLVQGGYEQYF
>.|TRBJ1-1|TRBV19|TRBD1
TGTGCCAGTAGCGCAGGGGGCGGGAACACTGAAGCTTTCTTT
CASSAGGGNTEAFF
>.|TRBJ2-2|TRBV7-6|.
TGTGCCAGCAGCTTCCCACAAAACACCGGGGAGCTGTTTTTT
CASSFPQNTGELFF
>.|TRBJ1-2|TRBV10-3|.
TGTGCCAGCAGTTACGGTATTAACTATGGCTACACCTTC
CASSYGINYGYTF
>.|TRBJ2-7|TRBV5-4|TRBD2
TGTGCCAGCAGCTTGGCTAGCGGGAGAGCCAAGGAGTACTTC
CASSLASGRAKEYF
>.|TRBJ2-2|TRBV7-3|TRBD1
TGTGCCAGCAGCTCCCGACAGGGTCTGGGTGCCGGGGAGCTGTTTTTT
CASSSRQGLGAGELFF
>.|TRBJ2-2|TRBV10-3|.
TGTGCCATCAGTGAGTCGAAGCATTCTGGGGAGCTGTTTTTT
CAISESKHSGELFF
>.|TRBJ2-3|TRBV10-2|TRBD2
TGCGCCAGCAGCCTCCCGTCTAGCGGGAGGTTGGGAGGTACGCAGTATTTT
CASSLPSSGRLGGTQYF
>.|TRBJ1-1|TRBV2|TRBD1
TGTGCCAGCAATCTCGTGGGACAGTACACTGAAGCTTTCTTT
CASNLVGQYTEAFF
>few|TRBJ2-1|TRBV11-3|TRBD1
TGTGCCAGCAGCCTACAAAGATGGGACAGGGAAATCAATGAGCAGTTCTTC
CASSLQRWDREINEQFF
>once|TRBJ2-7|TRBV19|TRBD1
TGTGCCAGTAGTATAATAGGGGGCAGCGACGAGCAGTACTTC
CASSIIGGSDEQYF
>.|TRBJ2-7|TRBV10-3|.
TGTGCCATCACCGCTGACACCCGGGGGGAGCAGTACTTC
CAITADTRGEQYF
>.|TRBJ1-5|TRBV5-1|TRBD1
TGCGCCAGCAGCTTGGGGGACAGAGATCAGCCCCAGCATTTT
CASSLGDRDQPQHF
>.|TRBJ1-2|TRBV6-6|.
TGTGCCAGCAGTTACTCTCAGGTCAGGGTGGGCGGCTACACCTTC
CASSYSQVRVGGYTF
>.|TRBJ1-3|TRBV25-1|.
TGTGCCAGCAGTGAGGAGGGATTTATTGGAAACACCATATATTTT
CASSEEGFIGNTIYF
>.|TRBJ2-7|TRBV10-3|.
TGTGCCATCAGTGAGAGGAGCTACGAGCAGTACTTC
CAISERSYEQYF
>.|TRBJ1-5|TRBV5-1|TRBD1
TGCGCCAGCAGCCCGGGACAGGGAAACGGCAATCAGCCCCAGCATTTT
CASSPGQGNGNQPQHF
>.|TRBJ1-1|TRBV29-1|TRBD1
TGCAGCGTCCAGGGACAGGAAGCTTTCTTT
CSVQGQEAFF
>.|TRBJ1-4|TRBV6-5|TRBD1
TGTGCCAGCGGGGACAGGACTGAAAAACTGTTTTTT
CASGDRTEKLFF
>.|TRBJ1-3|TRBV12-5|.
TGTGCTAGTGGTTTGGGGGGCCCATCTGGAAACACCATATATTTT
CASGLGGPSGNTIYF
>.|TRBJ2-7|TRBV9|.
TGTGCCAGCAGCGTAGCCCCGGGTCCCAAGCAGTACTTC
CASSVAPGPKQYF
>.|TRBJ1-2|TRBV7-6|.
TGTGCCAGCAGCTTACTAGGCTCAGGGGACGTTGGCTACACCTTC
CASSLLGSGDVGYTF
>.|TRBJ2-1|TRBV18|TRBD2
TGTGCCAGCTCACCCGGGACTAGCGGTGAGCAGTTCTTC
CASSPGTSGEQFF
>.|TRBJ2-7|TRBV19|.
TGTGCCAGTAGTATATGGGGCAGCGAGTACGAGCAGTACTTC
CASSIWGSEYEQYF
>few|TRBJ2-7|TRBV27|TRBD1
TGTGCCAGCAGTTTATTCGACAGGGTATACTTC
CASSLFDRVYF
>.|TRBJ2-7|TRBV19|.
TGTGCCAGTAACATACAGGGTTCCAACGAGCAGTACTTC
CASNIQGSNEQYF
>.|TRBJ1-5|TRBV30|.
TGTGCCACCCACAGTGGGGGGGGCAATCAGCCCCAGCATTTT
CATHSGGGNQPQHF
>.|TRBJ2-5|TRBV20-1|.
TGCAGTGCTAGAGATCGGGAGACCCAGTACTTC
CSARDRETQYF
>.|TRBJ1-5|TRBV7-2|.
TGTGCCAGCAGTTTCATCGGATTTAACAGGGAAGTCAATCAGCCCCAGCATTTT
CASSFIGFNREVNQPQHF
>.|TRBJ2-1|TRBV6-1|TRBD2
TGTGCCAGCAGGCCGCCGGGGGGGAATGAGCAGTTCTTC
CASRPPGGNEQFF
>.|TRBJ1-2|TRBV5-1|TRBD1
TGCGCCAGCAGCTTACCGCTGGACAGGGGCGACGGCTACACCTTC
CASSLPLDRGDGYTF
>.|TRBJ2-1|TRBV6-5|.
TGTGCCAGCAGACCCTCGGGGGTCTACAATGAGCAGTTCTTC
CASRPSGVYNEQFF
>.|TRBJ1-5|TRBV10-3|TRBD1
TGTGCCACCGGGACAGCCGATCAGCCCCAGCATTTT
CATGTADQPQHF
>.|TRBJ1-1|TRBV20-1|.
TGCGTCCCGTCGGTGAACACTGAAGCTTTCTTT
CVPSVNTEAFF
>.|TRBJ2-3|TRBV6-1|.
TGTGCCAGCAGAATGCGGGTCAGCACAGATACGCAGTATTTT
CASRMRVSTDTQYF
>.|TRBJ2-7|TRBV21-1|.
TGTGCCAGCAGCAAAGCCCGGACAGGCGCACCCTACGAGCAGTACTTC
CASSKARTGAPYEQYF
>.|TRBJ1-2|TRBV6-6|.
TGTGCCAGCACCACTACAGGGAAATTCTATGGCTACACCTTC
CASTTTGKFYGYTF
>.|TRBJ2-3|TRBV30|.
TGTGCCTGGAGTATAAAAAGGGGTTTGCGCACAGATACGCAGTATTTT
CAWSIKRGLRTDTQYF
>.|TRBJ2-3|TRBV5-1|TRBD1
TGCGCCAGCTTCCAGGGGGTGAGCACAGATACGCAGTATTTT
CASFQGVSTDTQYF